The rows below give T cell receptor beta chains drawn from one sample of a study of OX40 agonist ivuxolimab in advanced cancers. Repertoires were generated with immunoSEQ multiplex PCR, while TCRdb's copy carries only in-frame clones and drops some. The sample holds over 90,000 clones, roughly 94% seen once. The starting material was CD4+ or CD8+ T cells sorted from blood, obtained in a trial of the OX40 agonist ivuxolimab. The source of these receptors is an adult with an advanced solid tumor such as melanoma, head and neck, liver or kidney cancer. The CDR3 runs from the conserved cysteine through the conserved F or W. D genes are given only for firm matches. Some rows have no size entry. The others give once, few or many, or a class for an expanded clone.

clone_size d_call j_call v_call cdr3_nt cdr3_aa
- - TRBJ2-1 TRBV6-6 TGTGCCAGCAGTTACTCGGGCGACAGACACAATGAGCAGTTCTTC CASSYSGDRHNEQFF
- - TRBJ1-1 TRBV10-3 TGTGCCATCAGGATTGTAGACAAGGCGGCTGAAGCTTTCTTT CAIRIVDKAAEAFF
- - TRBJ1-2 TRBV14 TGTGCCAGCAGCCAAGCCCAGGGTTCTACTAACTATGGCTACACCTTC CASSQAQGSTNYGYTF
- - TRBJ1-5 TRBV7-2 TGTGCCAGCAGCTTTGGGAGCAATCAGCCCCAGCATTTT CASSFGSNQPQHF
- - TRBJ1-2 TRBV6-5 TGTGCCAGCAGTTACCGGACGACTAACTATGGCTACACCTTC CASSYRTTNYGYTF
- TRBD1 TRBJ1-2 TRBV18 TGTGCCAGCTCACCGGGACAGGGAACCTATGGCTACACCTTC CASSPGQGTYGYTF
- TRBD1 TRBJ1-2 TRBV7-2 TGTGCCAGCAGCTTCCCGGGGACAGCCGGCTACACCTTC CASSFPGTAGYTF
once - TRBJ2-3 TRBV18 TGTGCCAGCTCACCACTAGCGGATCGCACAGATACGCAGTATTTT CASSPLADRTDTQYF
- TRBD1 TRBJ2-1 TRBV5-1 TGCGCCAGCAGCGGCCGGGACAGGGTTAGCAATGAGCAGTTCTTC CASSGRDRVSNEQFF
- TRBD2 TRBJ2-1 TRBV10-1 TGCGCCAGCAGTGAGGGGCTTGCTAGCGGGAGTGGGGATGAGCAGTTCTTC CASSEGLASGSGDEQFF
once - TRBJ2-7 TRBV19 TGTGCCAGTAGTCGCCGCGCAACCTACGAGCAGTACTTC CASSRRATYEQYF
medium-sized TRBD1 TRBJ1-4 TRBV4-3 TGCGCCAGCAGCCAAGGACAGGGAAGTGAAAAACTGTTTTTT CASSQGQGSEKLFF
- TRBD1 TRBJ2-7 TRBV6-5 TGTGCCAGCAGAAAGACAGGGGGAAGCTCCTACGAGCAGTACTTC CASRKTGGSSYEQYF
- TRBD2 TRBJ2-7 TRBV9 TGTGCCAGCAGCGACGCGGGAGGGGGCTCCTACGAGCAGTACTTC CASSDAGGGSYEQYF
- - TRBJ1-2 TRBV28 TGTGCCAGCAGCTGGGAAAACTATGGCTACACCTTC CASSWENYGYTF
- - TRBJ2-1 TRBV7-6 TGTGCCAGCAGCTTAGGGGTAGATGCGCACCCCATGGATGAGCAGTTCTTC CASSLGVDAHPMDEQFF
- - TRBJ1-1 TRBV6-5 TGTGCCAGCAGTTACTACGGGGGGAACACTGAAGCTTTCTTT CASSYYGGNTEAFF
- TRBD2 TRBJ2-1 TRBV5-8 TGTGCCAGCACCCAAGGGACTAGTGTGGGCAATGAGCAGTTCTTC CASTQGTSVGNEQFF
- - TRBJ1-1 TRBV2 TGTGCCAGCAAAGCGGACCGGGCTTTCTTT CASKADRAFF
- - TRBJ2-1 TRBV7-6 TGTGCCAGCAGCTTTTCGGCAGGGGCCCCCAGCTACAATGAGCAGTTCTTC CASSFSAGAPSYNEQFF
- TRBD2 TRBJ2-3 TRBV2 TGTGCCAGCAGTGAAGAAGCGACTAGCGGCACAGATACGCAGTATTTT CASSEEATSGTDTQYF
- TRBD2 TRBJ2-3 TRBV7-3 TGTGCCAGCAGCACCGGGACTAGCGCAGATACGCAGTATTTT CASSTGTSADTQYF
- - TRBJ2-3 TRBV5-1 TGCGCCAGCACCTCAGGGGGGCGCACAGATACGCAGTATTTT CASTSGGRTDTQYF
- - TRBJ1-2 TRBV28 TGTGCCAGCAGTTTTCAGGGCTATGGCTACACCTTC CASSFQGYGYTF
- TRBD2 TRBJ2-5 TRBV10-3 TGTGCCATCAGTACTACGACTAGCGGGAGTAGGGAGACCCAGTACTTC CAISTTTSGSRETQYF
- TRBD1 TRBJ2-7 TRBV5-4 TGTGCCAGCGTCATTGGACCGGGACAGGGGACCGAGCAGTACTTC CASVIGPGQGTEQYF
- - TRBJ2-5 TRBV5-1 TGCGCCAGCAGCTTGATCCGGGGTGGAGAGACCCAGTACTTC CASSLIRGGETQYF
- - TRBJ1-1 TRBV5-4 TGTGCCAGCAGCCCGGGACCTACTATGAACACTGAAGCTTTCTTT CASSPGPTMNTEAFF
- - TRBJ1-6 TRBV15 TGTGCCACCAGCAGAGATAATTCACCCCTCCACTTT CATSRDNSPLHF
- - TRBJ2-3 TRBV2 TGTGCCAGCAAGGTTTGGGGGGAGGCCGGCACAGATACGCAGTATTTT CASKVWGEAGTDTQYF
- - TRBJ1-1 TRBV2 TGTGCCAGCAGCCGCCGAGGGAACACTGAAGCTTTCTTT CASSRRGNTEAFF
once TRBD2 TRBJ2-5 TRBV28 TGTGCCAGCAGACTAGCGGGCCCCATGGCCCAGTACTTC CASRLAGPMAQYF
- - TRBJ1-5 TRBV28 TGTGCCAGCAGTTTAAGGGCCTTTCAGCCCCAGCATTTT CASSLRAFQPQHF
- - TRBJ2-7 TRBV7-2 TGTGCCAGCAGCTTCACCAACCCCGCTTACGAGCAGTACTTC CASSFTNPAYEQYF
- - TRBJ2-7 TRBV28 TGTGCCAGCAGTTTACCCCAGGGGTCCCACGAGCAGTACTTC CASSLPQGSHEQYF